This T cell receptor beta chain was recorded in a study of T-cell reconstitution after alpha-beta-depleted transplantation in children. Per the germline V gene, CDR1 is SGHAT and CDR2 is FQNNGV. V lost 3 bases to trimming and J lost 7 bases, with 7 bases between them. The CDR3 has 12 residues. As it was prepared, the TCRbeta library received unique molecular identifiers. MiXCR, applied by TCRdb to the PCR reads, yields one record per CDR3 protein. Found here are some 340,000 distinct CDR3 sequences, 10% to 13% of them singletons; the top ten hold about 2.3%. The clonotype was recovered from a human donor who donated a stem cell graft to a child with acute lymphoblastic leukemia. The chain uses TRBV11-2 and TRBJ2-1; D call uncertain. This specimen consisted of PBMCs from the stem cell graft donor, obtained from the stem cell graft. The CDR3 region is CASSLNENEQFF. CDR3 nucleotide sequence: TGTGCCAGCAGCTTGAATGAGAATGAGCAGTTCTTC.